This TCR beta chain was identified during a study of T cell repertoires in ileal Crohn's disease. Across the study: Every patient was operated on for stricturing (around 61%) or penetrating (approximately 40%) complications. Per sample, about 500 nanograms of biopsy DNA were TCRB immunosequenced.

Germline CDR1 SGHKS, CDR2 YYEKEE (reference sequence). The CDR3 is made up of 13 amino acids. The V end lost 4 bases, the J end lost 8 bases, and 14 bases lay between the germline ends. Time point meaning: proximal margin of the surgical specimen (macroscopically non-inflamed). Produced via immunoSEQ multiplex PCR; TCRdb's table is partial and in-frame only. The sample shows around 2,100 clones, 70% to 90% of them seen only once. In its sample, this clone was seen once. The receptor was derived from an adult with Crohn's disease. Sequencing was done on a sample of ileal tissue. The V and J genes are TRBV5-5 and TRBJ2-3; no definite D call. The CDR3 DNA is TGTGCCAGCAGCCAAGATGCGTTGTCTACGCAGTATTTT. It codes for CASSQDALSTQYF.